This T cell receptor beta chain was captured in a study of blood T cell repertoires in COVID-19. Study-wide background: Samples came from the United States, Italy and Spain, spanning acute and convalescent COVID-19. PBMCs, B-cell-depleted T cells, or T cells provided the cDNA or gDNA that made up the material.

Method: immunoSEQ multiplex PCR; TCRdb's copy keeps in-frame clones and lacks some. The table shows tens of thousands of clones, with 90% occurring only once. Germline trimming cut 2 bases from V and 2 bases from J; bases unmatched to any gene: 14. The CDR3 runs to 19 residues. Germline CDR1 is SGDLS and CDR2 is YYNGEE. The J gene is TRBJ2-2, the V gene TRBV9; TRBD2 agrees at 8 bases. The specimen sequenced was peripheral blood. This TCR was sampled from a man aged 55 to 69 with active or convalescent COVID-19. The CDR3 nucleotides read TGTGCCAGCAGCGTGCTCCCGGGGGGGTACTTCGGCAACACCGGGGAGCTGTTTTTT. Its protein product is CASSVLPGGYFGNTGELFF.